The rows below give T cell receptor beta chains drawn from one sample of a study of blood T cells in healthy people across ages. TCRdb reprocessed the 5' RACE reads with MiXCR, giving one entry per CDR3 protein. The repertoire holds almost 550,000 distinct CDR3 sequences, with about 24% as singletons. These data were also reused for a study on T cells of mothers and their children.

The sample was blood. These receptors were taken from a boy younger than 18 in good health. CDR3s include the opening cysteine and the closing phenylalanine or tryptophan. The D gene is left open where the match is weak. Some rows have no size entry. The others give once, few or many, or a class for an expanded clone.

cdr3_aa cdr3_nt v_call d_call cdr3_length clone_size j_call
CASSLGVSGRGDSTDTQYF TGTGCCAGCAGCTTGGGTGTGAGCGGGAGGGGAGATAGCACAGATACGCAGTATTTT TRBV5-4 TRBD2 19 - TRBJ2-3
CASSSAWGFVQETQYF TGTGCCAGCAGCAGTGCCTGGGGGTTCGTCCAAGAGACCCAGTACTTC TRBV5-6 - 16 - TRBJ2-5
CASSQGGVRGETQYF TGTGCCAGCAGCCAAGGAGGGGTCAGGGGAGAGACCCAGTACTTC TRBV14 - 15 few TRBJ2-5
CASSAGIQETQYF TGTGCCAGCAGCGCAGGGATCCAAGAGACCCAGTACTTC TRBV7-8 - 13 - TRBJ2-5
CASRAKTSNTEAFF TGTGCCAGCAGAGCTAAGACCTCGAACACTGAAGCTTTCTTT TRBV3-1 - 14 few TRBJ1-1
CASSQAPGKLFF TGTGCCAGCAGCCAAGCCCCTGGAAAACTGTTTTTT TRBV3-1 - 12 few TRBJ1-4
CASRRDRERDSYEQYF TGTGCCAGCAGAAGGGACAGGGAGCGGGACTCCTACGAGCAGTACTTC TRBV6-2/TRBV6-3 TRBD1 16 few TRBJ2-7
CASSELGGGGETQYF TGTGCCAGCAGTGAATTAGGCGGGGGCGGAGAGACCCAGTACTTC TRBV25-1 - 15 few TRBJ2-5
CASSLVGTDIYEQYF TGTGCCAGCAGCTTAGTAGGGACAGATATTTACGAGCAGTACTTC TRBV7-8 TRBD1 15 - TRBJ2-7
CAWSVPEGGTDTQYF TGTGCCTGGAGTGTACCGGAAGGGGGCACAGATACGCAGTATTTT TRBV30 - 15 - TRBJ2-3
CASSSPGQETQYF TGTGCCAGCAGTTCCCCGGGACAGGAGACCCAGTACTTC TRBV6-6 TRBD1 13 - TRBJ2-5
CASSERLMETQYF TGTGCCAGCAGTGAACGGTTGATGGAGACCCAGTACTTC TRBV2 - 13 - TRBJ2-5
CASSLTLGTEAFF TGTGCTAGCAGCTTGACCCTGGGGACTGAAGCTTTCTTT TRBV7-7 - 13 - TRBJ1-1
CASSLVAREGTGELFF TGTGCCAGCAGCTTAGTAGCGAGGGAGGGCACCGGGGAGCTGTTTTTT TRBV7-2 TRBD2 16 - TRBJ2-2
CASSQVGQGARSYGYTF TGCGCCAGCAGCCAAGTGGGACAGGGGGCCCGAAGCTATGGCTACACCTTC TRBV4-3 TRBD1 17 few TRBJ1-2
CASSDRDLVVETQYF TGTGCCAGCAGCGATCGGGACCTCGTAGTGGAGACCCAGTACTTC TRBV7-2 - 15 - TRBJ2-5
CATGGVLNTEAFF TGTGCCACCGGGGGGGTTCTGAACACTGAAGCTTTCTTT TRBV7-9 - 13 - TRBJ1-1
CASSPGTGVQETQYF TGTGCCAGCAGTCCCGGGACAGGGGTACAAGAGACCCAGTACTTC TRBV12-3/TRBV12-4 TRBD1 15 few TRBJ2-5
CSVLQETQYF TGCAGCGTGTTACAAGAGACCCAGTACTTC TRBV29-1 - 10 many TRBJ2-5
CASIGRDPAQETQYF TGTGCCAGCATTGGCCGGGACCCAGCACAAGAGACCCAGTACTTC TRBV2 - 15 few TRBJ2-5
CATSRDMSPDYEQYF TGTGCCACCAGCAGAGATATGTCTCCAGACTACGAGCAGTACTTC TRBV15 - 15 few TRBJ2-7
CSVGQGRSDTQYF TGCAGCGTAGGACAGGGGAGATCGGATACGCAGTATTTT TRBV29-1 TRBD1 13 - TRBJ2-3
CASSLESAYEQYF TGTGCCAGCAGCTTGGAGTCGGCCTACGAGCAGTACTTC TRBV5-5 - 13 - TRBJ2-7
CASSFTTTGAQYF TGTGCCAGCAGTTTCACTACCACAGGAGCGCAGTACTTC TRBV12-3/TRBV12-4 - 13 few TRBJ2-5
CASSSRGIAETQYF TGTGCCAGCAGCTCACGGGGGATCGCAGAGACCCAGTACTTC TRBV11-2 - 14 - TRBJ2-5
CASTLGLDWEGLAKNIQYF TGTGCCAGCACCTTAGGTCTTGACTGGGAGGGATTAGCCAAAAACATTCAGTACTTC TRBV11-2 TRBD2 19 - TRBJ2-4
CASNDAPAGVGYTF TGTGCCAGCAACGACGCCCCCGCAGGGGTCGGCTACACCTTC TRBV7-9 - 14 - TRBJ1-2
CASSPGPSAYNEQFF TGTGCCAGCAGCCCCGGCCCTAGCGCCTACAATGAGCAGTTCTTC TRBV5-6 - 15 - TRBJ2-1
CASSQEQGRYNSPLHF TGCGCCAGCAGCCAAGAACAGGGCCGATATAATTCACCCCTCCACTTT TRBV4-1 - 16 - TRBJ1-6
CSARDLGSGGSSYEQYF TGCAGTGCTAGAGACCTCGGATCGGGGGGCTCCTCCTACGAGCAGTACTTC TRBV20-1 - 17 - TRBJ2-7
CASSLARGQGGSDTQYF TGTGCCAGCAGCTTAGCGCGGGGACAGGGTGGGTCAGATACGCAGTATTTT TRBV7-9 TRBD1 17 - TRBJ2-3
CASSPPLSEPRGDEQFF TGTGCCAGCAGCCCACCTCTGAGCGAGCCGAGGGGAGATGAGCAGTTCTTC TRBV3-1 - 17 few TRBJ2-1
CSVGAGGTNEQFF TGCAGTGTGGGAGCGGGGGGGACCAATGAGCAGTTCTTC TRBV20-1 TRBD2 13 - TRBJ2-1
CASSYSGGVNEKLFF TGTGCCAGCAGTTACTCGGGGGGCGTCAATGAAAAACTGTTTTTT TRBV6-6 - 15 few TRBJ1-4
CASRQEGLAIIGELFF TGTGCCAGCAGACAGGAGGGACTAGCGATAATCGGGGAGCTGTTTTTT TRBV3-1 TRBD2 16 - TRBJ2-2
CSASNRVSNQPQHF TGCAGTGCTAGCAACAGGGTTAGCAATCAGCCCCAGCATTTT TRBV20-1 - 14 few TRBJ1-5
CASSSTGGVNIQYF TGTGCCAGCAGCTCGACAGGGGGGGTAAACATTCAGTACTTC TRBV27 TRBD1 14 few TRBJ2-4
CASATPAGRRTEAFF TGTGCCAGCGCAACCCCGGCGGGACGTCGAACTGAAGCTTTCTTT TRBV6-5 - 15 - TRBJ1-1
CVSSYRGVLKTEAFF TGTGTCAGCAGTTACCGGGGGGTTTTAAAAACTGAAGCTTTCTTT TRBV6-5 - 15 - TRBJ1-1
CAISEVGGLPQETQYF TGTGCCATCAGTGAGGTGGGGGGGCTGCCCCAAGAGACCCAGTACTTC TRBV10-3 - 16 few TRBJ2-5
CASSQTGPGLAGGRSYNEQFF TGCGCCAGCAGCCAAACGGGACCGGGACTAGCGGGGGGGCGGTCATACAATGAGCAGTTCTTC TRBV4-1 TRBD2 21 few TRBJ2-1
CASSLARDEETQYF TGTGCCAGCAGCTTAGCGAGGGATGAAGAGACCCAGTACTTC TRBV7-9 - 14 - TRBJ2-5